The entry below describes one TCR beta chain. Extraction and reverse transcription of RNA yielded cDNA as the sequencing template. Repertoires were generated with immunoSEQ multiplex PCR, while TCRdb's copy carries only in-frame clones and drops some. Counted here are some 190,000 clones, more than 55% occurring once; the ten biggest clones make up around 0.69%. The data were taken from a study of CD8+ T cells in alopecia areata. Sample treatment: oral pan-JAK inhibitor, 5-10 mg twice daily. Deletions cut 4 bases from V and 8 bases from J, with 11 bases between. This CDR3 region has 12 residues. Germline V gene lookup returns CDR1 LGHNA and CDR2 YSLEER.

V usage is TRBV4-3 and J usage is TRBJ1-2, with a weak D call TRBD1 (6 bases). This material consisted of CD4+ T cells sorted from blood, taken at week 4, from a patient treated with tofacitinib. The receptor was isolated from a human donor with alopecia areata. The CDR3 DNA reads as TGCGCCAGCAGCCTCTTTCAGGGGGGCTACACCTTC. Translated, it gives CASSLFQGGYTF.